This TCR beta chain was identified in a study of T cells in localized non-small cell lung cancer. Study-wide results and caveats: Greater T cell density in blood accompanied longer overall survival. In adjacent lung, a median around 50 of the top 100 tumor clones were found. Adjacent uninvolved lung had the highest clonality, suggesting focused antigen responses.

The CDR3 has 15 amino acids. V was trimmed by 3 bases and J by 6 bases, leaving 17 bases between them. From germline, CDR1 is SGHTA and CDR2 FQGNSA. Only in-frame clones appear in the TCRdb table, and some are missing; sequencing was by immunoSEQ multiplex PCR. The data contain approximately 89,000 clones, over 70% of them singletons. With respect to this clone: Its antigen is not identified.

Sequenced here: PBMCs, sampled before any cancer treatment. The chain joins TRBV7-2 to TRBJ1-1, with D possibly being TRBD1 (6 bases). This TCR was recovered from a man aged 40 to 70 with stage II squamous cell lung carcinoma. The DNA for the CDR3 is TGTGCCAGCAGCTTGCAAGGGGGGCTAGGCGCTGAAGCTTTCTTT. Residues: CASSLQGGLGAEAFF.